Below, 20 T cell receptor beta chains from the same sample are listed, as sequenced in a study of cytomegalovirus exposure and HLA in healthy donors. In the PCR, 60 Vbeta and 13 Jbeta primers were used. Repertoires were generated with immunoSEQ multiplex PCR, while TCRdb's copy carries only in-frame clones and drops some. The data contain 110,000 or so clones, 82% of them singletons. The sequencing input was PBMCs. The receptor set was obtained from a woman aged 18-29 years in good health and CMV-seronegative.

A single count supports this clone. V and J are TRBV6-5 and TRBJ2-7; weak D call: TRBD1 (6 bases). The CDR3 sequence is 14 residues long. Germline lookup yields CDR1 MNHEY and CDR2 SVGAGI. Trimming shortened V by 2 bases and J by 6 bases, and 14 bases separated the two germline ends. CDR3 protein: CASSYTQTGLEQYF. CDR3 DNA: TGTGCCAGCAGTTACACCCAAACAGGGCTCGAGCAGTACTTC.

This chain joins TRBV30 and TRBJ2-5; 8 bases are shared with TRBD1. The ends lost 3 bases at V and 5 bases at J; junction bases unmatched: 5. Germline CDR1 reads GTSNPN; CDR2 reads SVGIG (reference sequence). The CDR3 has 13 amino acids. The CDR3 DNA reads TGTGCCTGGAGCAGGGGGCTGTTGGAGACCCAGTACTTC. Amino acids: CAWSRGLLETQYF.

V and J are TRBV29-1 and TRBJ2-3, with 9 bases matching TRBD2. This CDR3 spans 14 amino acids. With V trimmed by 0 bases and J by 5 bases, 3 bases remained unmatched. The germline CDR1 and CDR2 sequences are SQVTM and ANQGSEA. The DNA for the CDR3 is TGCAGCGTTGAAGAGCGGGGGGGTGTAGATACGCAGTATTTT. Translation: CSVEERGGVDTQYF.

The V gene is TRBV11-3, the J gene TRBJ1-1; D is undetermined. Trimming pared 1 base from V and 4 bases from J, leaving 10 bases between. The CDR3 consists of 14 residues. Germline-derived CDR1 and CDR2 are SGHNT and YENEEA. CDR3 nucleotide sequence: TGTGCCAGCAGCTTAGCGGGTCCCCGCACTGAAGCTTTCTTT. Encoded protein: CASSLAGPRTEAFF.

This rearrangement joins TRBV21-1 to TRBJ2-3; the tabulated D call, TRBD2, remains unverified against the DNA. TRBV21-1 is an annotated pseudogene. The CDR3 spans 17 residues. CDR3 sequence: CATSTCTVVLSTDTQYF. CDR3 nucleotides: TGTGCCACCTCAACCTGTACGGTTGTTTTGAGTACAGATACGCAGTATTTT.

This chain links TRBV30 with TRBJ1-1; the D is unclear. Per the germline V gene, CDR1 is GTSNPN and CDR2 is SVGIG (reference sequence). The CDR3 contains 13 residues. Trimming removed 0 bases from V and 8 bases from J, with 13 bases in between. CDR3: CAWSVRSQKEAFF. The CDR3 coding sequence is TGTGCCTGGAGTGTTCGGAGCCAGAAGGAAGCTTTCTTT. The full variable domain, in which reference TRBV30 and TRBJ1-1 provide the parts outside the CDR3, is SQTIHQWPATLVQPVGSPLSLECTVEGTSNPNLYWYRQAAGRGLQLLFYSVGIGQISSEVPQNLSASRPQDRQFILSSKKLLLSDSGFYLCAWSVRSQKEAFFGQGTRLTVV.

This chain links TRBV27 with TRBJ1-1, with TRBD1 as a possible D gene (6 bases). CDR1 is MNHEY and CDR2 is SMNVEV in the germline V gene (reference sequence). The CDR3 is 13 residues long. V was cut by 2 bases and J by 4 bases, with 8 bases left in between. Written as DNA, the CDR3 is TGTGCCAGCAGTTTAAGGGGGTCCACTGAAGCTTTCTTT. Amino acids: CASSLRGSTEAFF.

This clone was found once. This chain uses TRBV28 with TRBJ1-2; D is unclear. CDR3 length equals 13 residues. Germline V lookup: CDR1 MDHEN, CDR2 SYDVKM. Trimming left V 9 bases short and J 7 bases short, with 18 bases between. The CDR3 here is CASLFRRAGGYTF. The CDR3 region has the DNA TGTGCCAGTCTTTTTCGGAGAGCTGGTGGCTACACCTTC.

Here the CDR3 reads CASSLGLAGNTGELFF. CDR3 bases: TGTGCCAGCAGTTTAGGACTAGCGGGAAACACCGGGGAGCTGTTTTTT. This chain connects TRBV6-5 to TRBJ2-2, with 12 bases aligning to TRBD2. V shed 4 bases, J shed 2 bases, and the junction held 2 bases outside the gene matches. The CDR3 spans 16 residues. Germline CDR1 is MNHEY and CDR2 is SVGAGI.

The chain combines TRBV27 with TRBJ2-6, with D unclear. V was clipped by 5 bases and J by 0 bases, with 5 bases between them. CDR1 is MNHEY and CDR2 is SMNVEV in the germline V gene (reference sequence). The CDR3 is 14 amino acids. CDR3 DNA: TGTGCCAGCAGTCTCCGCTCTGGGGCCAACGTCCTGACTTTC. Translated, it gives CASSLRSGANVLTF.

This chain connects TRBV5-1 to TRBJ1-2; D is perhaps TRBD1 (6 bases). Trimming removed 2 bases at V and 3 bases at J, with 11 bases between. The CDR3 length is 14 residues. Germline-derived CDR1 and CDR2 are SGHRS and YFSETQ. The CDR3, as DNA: TGCGCCAGCAGCTTTGGGGGGGCAGACTATGGCTACACCTTC. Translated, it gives CASSFGGADYGYTF. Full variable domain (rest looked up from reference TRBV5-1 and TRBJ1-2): KAGVTQTPRYLIKTRGQQVTLSCSPISGHRSVSWYQQTPGQGLQFLFEYFSETQRNKGNFPGRFSGRQFSNSRSEMNVSTLELGDSALYLCASSFGGADYGYTFGSGTRLTVV.

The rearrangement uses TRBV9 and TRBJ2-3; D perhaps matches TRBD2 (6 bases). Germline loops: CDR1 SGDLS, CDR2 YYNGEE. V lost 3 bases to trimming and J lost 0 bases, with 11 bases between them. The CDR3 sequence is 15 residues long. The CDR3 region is CASSARGDSTDTQYF. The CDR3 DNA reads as TGTGCCAGCAGCGCCCGCGGGGACAGCACAGATACGCAGTATTTT.

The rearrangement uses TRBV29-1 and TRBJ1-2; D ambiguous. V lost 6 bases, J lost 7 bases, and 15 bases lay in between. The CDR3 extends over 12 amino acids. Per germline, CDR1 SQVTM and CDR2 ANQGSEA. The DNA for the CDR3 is TGCAGCGTCATTTTTATAGCTGGTGGCTACACCTTC. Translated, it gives CSVIFIAGGYTF.

CDR3 bases: TGTGCCAGCAGCTCTGGGGCGGGGGGTGAGACCCAGTACTTC. This sequence encodes CASSSGAGGETQYF. V usage is TRBV11-3 and J usage is TRBJ2-5; the match to TRBD2 covers 8 bases. Trimming removed 4 bases from V and 5 bases from J; junction bases left unmatched: 6. The CDR3 runs 14 residues. The V gene's germline CDR1 is SGHNT and CDR2 YENEEA.

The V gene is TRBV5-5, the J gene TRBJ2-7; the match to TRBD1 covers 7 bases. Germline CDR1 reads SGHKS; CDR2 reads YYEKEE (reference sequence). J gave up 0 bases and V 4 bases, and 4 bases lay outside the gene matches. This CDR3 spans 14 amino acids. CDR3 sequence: CASSAWDSSYEQYF. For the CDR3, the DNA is TGTGCCAGCAGCGCCTGGGACAGCTCCTACGAGCAGTACTTC.

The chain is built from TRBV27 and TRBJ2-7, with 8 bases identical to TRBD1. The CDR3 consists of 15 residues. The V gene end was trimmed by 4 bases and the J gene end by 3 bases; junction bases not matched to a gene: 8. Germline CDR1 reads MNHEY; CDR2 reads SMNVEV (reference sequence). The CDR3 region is CASSSRGTGRYEQYF. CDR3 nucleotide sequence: TGTGCCAGCAGTTCCCGCGGGACAGGTCGCTACGAGCAGTACTTC.

Here the CDR3 reads CASSLGGTGGLSGNTIYF. The CDR3 DNA follows: TGTGCCAGCAGCTTGGGGGGGACAGGGGGCCTCTCTGGAAACACCATATATTTT. The rearrangement joins TRBV5-4 to TRBJ1-3, with TRBD1 matching 12 bases. Per germline, CDR1 SGHNT and CDR2 YYREEE (reference sequence). The CDR3 sequence is 18 residues long. The J segment lost 0 bases and the V segment lost 0 bases, leaving 4 bases of the junction unmatched.

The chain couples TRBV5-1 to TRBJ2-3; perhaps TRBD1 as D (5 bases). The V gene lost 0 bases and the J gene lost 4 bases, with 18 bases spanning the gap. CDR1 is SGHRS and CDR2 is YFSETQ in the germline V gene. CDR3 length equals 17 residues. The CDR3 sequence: CASSLAARGSTPDTQYF. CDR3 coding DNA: TGCGCCAGCAGCTTGGCAGCAAGGGGCTCTACTCCAGATACGCAGTATTTT. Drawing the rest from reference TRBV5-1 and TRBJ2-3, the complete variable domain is KAGVTQTPRYLIKTRGQQVTLSCSPISGHRSVSWYQQTPGQGLQFLFEYFSETQRNKGNFPGRFSGRQFSNSRSEMNVSTLELGDSALYLCASSLAARGSTPDTQYFGPGTRLTVL.

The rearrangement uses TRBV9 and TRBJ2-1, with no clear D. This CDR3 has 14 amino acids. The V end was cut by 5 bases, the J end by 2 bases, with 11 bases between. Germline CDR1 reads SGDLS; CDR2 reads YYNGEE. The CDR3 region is CASRPLAAYNEQFF. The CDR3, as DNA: TGTGCCAGCAGGCCCCTCGCAGCCTACAATGAGCAGTTCTTC. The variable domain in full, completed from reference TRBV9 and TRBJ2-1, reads DSGVTQTPKHLITATGQRVTLRCSPRSGDLSVYWYQQSLDQGLQFLIQYYNGEERAKGNILERFSAQQFPDLHSELNLSSLELGDSALYFCASRPLAAYNEQFFGPGTRLTVL.

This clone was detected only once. The CDR3 loop is CATSMAGSETQYF. The CDR3 DNA is TGTGCCACCAGCATGGCGGGGTCGGAGACCCAGTACTTC. This rearrangement joins TRBV15 to TRBJ2-5; D is perhaps TRBD2 (6 bases). Germline CDR1 LNHNV, CDR2 YYDKDF (reference sequence). This CDR3 contains 13 residues. Trimming took off 4 bases at V and 5 bases at J, with 11 bases between the two ends. The full variable domain, its missing parts supplied by reference TRBV15 and TRBJ2-5, is DAMVIQNPRYQVTQFGKPVTLSCSQTLNHNVMYWYQQKSSQAPKLLFHYYDKDFNNEADTPDNFQSRRPNTSFCFLDIRSPGLGDTAMYLCATSMAGSETQYFGPGTRLLVL.